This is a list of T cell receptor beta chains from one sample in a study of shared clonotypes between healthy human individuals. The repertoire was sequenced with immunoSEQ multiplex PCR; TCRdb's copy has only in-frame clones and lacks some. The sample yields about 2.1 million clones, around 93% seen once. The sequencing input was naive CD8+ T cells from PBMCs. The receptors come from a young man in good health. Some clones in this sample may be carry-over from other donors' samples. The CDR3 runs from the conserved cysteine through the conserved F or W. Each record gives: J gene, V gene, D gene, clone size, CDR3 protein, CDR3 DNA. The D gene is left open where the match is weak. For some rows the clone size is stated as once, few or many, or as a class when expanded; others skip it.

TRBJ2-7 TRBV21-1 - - CASSNGGLATYEQYF TGTGCCAGCAGCAACGGAGGGCTAGCGACCTACGAGCAGTACTTC
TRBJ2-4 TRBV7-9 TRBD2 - CASSAGTSGSAKNIQYF TGTGCCAGCAGCGCCGGGACTAGCGGGAGTGCCAAAAACATTCAGTACTTC
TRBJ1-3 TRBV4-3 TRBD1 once CASSQGTGGGNTIYF TGCGCCAGCAGCCAAGGAACAGGGGGCGGAAACACCATATATTTT
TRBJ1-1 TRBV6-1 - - CASKPLSTEAFF TGTGCCAGCAAGCCGTTGAGCACTGAAGCTTTCTTT
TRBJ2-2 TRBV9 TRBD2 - CASSQTSGKENTGELFF TGTGCCAGCAGCCAGACTAGCGGGAAAGAGAACACCGGGGAGCTGTTTTTT
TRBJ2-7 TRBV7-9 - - CASSFSPGPTYEQYF TGTGCCAGCAGCTTTTCCCCGGGACCAACCTACGAGCAGTACTTC
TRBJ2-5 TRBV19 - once CASSQDTSLKTQYF TGTGCCAGTAGTCAAGACACCTCTCTAAAGACCCAGTACTTC
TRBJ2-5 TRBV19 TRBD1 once CASSIGTAYFQETQYF TGTGCCAGTAGTATTGGGACAGCCTATTTCCAAGAGACCCAGTACTTC
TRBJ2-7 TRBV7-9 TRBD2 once CASSLILAGVYEQYF TGTGCCAGCAGCTTAATTCTAGCGGGAGTCTACGAGCAGTACTTC
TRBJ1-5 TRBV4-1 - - CASSQGKDGNQPQHF TGCGCCAGCAGCCAAGGGAAGGACGGGAATCAGCCCCAGCATTTT
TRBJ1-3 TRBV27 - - CASSLLGPRGSGNTIYF TGTGCCAGCAGTTTATTGGGTCCGAGGGGGTCTGGAAACACCATATATTTT
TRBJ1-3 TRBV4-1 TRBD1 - CASSHQGQGVSGNTIYF TGCGCCAGCAGCCACCAGGGACAGGGGGTATCTGGAAACACCATATATTTT
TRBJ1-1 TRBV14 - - CASSQDRGGGLNTEAFF TGTGCCAGCAGCCAAGATCGAGGCGGGGGCCTGAACACTGAAGCTTTCTTT
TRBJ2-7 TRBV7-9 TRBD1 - CASLRDSFYEQYF TGTGCCAGCCTCCGGGACAGCTTCTACGAGCAGTACTTC
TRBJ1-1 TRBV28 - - CASRHEAWGSGKEAFF TGTGCCAGCAGACACGAAGCATGGGGGTCCGGGAAAGAAGCTTTCTTT
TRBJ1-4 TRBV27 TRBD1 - CASSLSRTGLQKLFF TGTGCCAGCAGTTTATCCCGGACAGGGTTACAGAAACTGTTTTTT
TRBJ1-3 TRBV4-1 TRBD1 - CASSQDDRTGSGNTIYF TGCGCCAGCAGCCAAGACGACAGGACAGGGTCTGGAAACACCATATATTTT
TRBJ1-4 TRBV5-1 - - CASSLEGGLATNEKLFF TGCGCCAGCAGCTTGGAGGGGGGCCTTGCAACTAATGAAAAACTGTTTTTT
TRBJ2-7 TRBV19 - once CASSLRLGDEQYF TGTGCCAGTAGTCTCAGACTAGGCGACGAGCAGTACTTC
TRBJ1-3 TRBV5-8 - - CASSLDMSSGNTIYF TGTGCCAGCAGCTTGGATATGAGCTCTGGAAACACCATATATTTT
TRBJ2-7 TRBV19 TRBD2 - CASSIGTSGEQYF TGTGCCAGTAGTATTGGGACTAGCGGCGAGCAGTACTTC
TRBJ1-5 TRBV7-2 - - CASSPTRGDYSNQPQHF TGTGCCAGCAGCCCCACGAGAGGAGACTATAGCAATCAGCCCCAGCATTTT
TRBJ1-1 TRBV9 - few CASSLVQGNTEAFF TGTGCCAGCAGCCTAGTCCAGGGGAACACTGAAGCTTTCTTT
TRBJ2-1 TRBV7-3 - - CASSTDDNEQFF TGTGCCAGCAGCACCGACGACAATGAGCAGTTCTTC
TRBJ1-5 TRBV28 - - CASSFHNGDRGNQPQHF TGTGCCAGCAGTTTCCATAACGGAGACAGAGGCAATCAGCCCCAGCATTTT
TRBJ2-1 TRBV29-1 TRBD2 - CSVPAGGYEQFF TGCAGCGTACCGGCCGGGGGGTATGAGCAGTTCTTC
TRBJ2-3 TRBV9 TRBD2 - CASTPSGRSTDTQYF TGTGCCAGCACCCCTAGCGGGAGGAGCACAGATACGCAGTATTTT
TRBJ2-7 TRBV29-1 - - CSVRDSISYEQYF TGCAGCGTCCGGGACTCGATATCCTACGAGCAGTACTTC